This T cell receptor beta chain was captured by sequencing in a study of blood T cell repertoires in COVID-19. The ends lost 2 bases at V and 11 bases at J; junction bases unmatched: 10. This CDR3 has 16 amino acids. Looked up from germline, CDR1 is MNHEY and CDR2 is SVGAGI. The method was immunoSEQ multiplex PCR; TCRdb's version includes in-frame clones alone and lacks a portion of them. The sample shows fewer than 600,000 clones, about 88% of them seen only once. This sequence joins TRBV6-5 and TRBJ2-3, with TRBD2 matching 13 bases. The sequence was obtained from a young man with COVID-19, enrolled during active disease. The sequenced sample consisted of peripheral blood. CDR3 DNA: TGTGCCAGCAGTTACAGGGGACTAGCGGGGTCCGTAAGGCAGTATTTT. Its protein is CASSYRGLAGSVRQYF.